Relative to its sample, the clone carrying this T cell receptor beta chain is large (0.1 to 1%). Treatment reported: randomized to nivolumab then ipilimumab (arm A) or the reverse (arm B). Generated by immunoSEQ multiplex PCR, the TCRdb table keeps only in-frame clones and is missing some. The sample yields approximately 5,600 clones, 25% to 30% seen once. This sample is drawn from a study of sequential checkpoint blockade in melanoma. Overall study: Maintenance nivolumab came after either treatment sequence.

CDR1 and CDR2 (germline): SGHNT, YENEEA. The CDR3 sequence is 14 residues long. The junction had 12 bases not matched to a gene; V was cut back by 7 bases and J by 7 bases. This material consisted of tumor tissue (inferred from file names), taken from a patient given nivolumab and ipilimumab in sequence. This sequence joins TRBV11-3 and TRBJ2-7; 8 nucleotides align to TRBD2. This sequence was found in a human donor with melanoma. This CDR3 is CASIGEGLVGEQYF. CDR3 bases: TGTGCCAGCATCGGTGAGGGACTAGTAGGTGAGCAGTACTTC. Supplemented by reference TRBV11-3 and TRBJ2-7, the full variable domain reads EAGVVQSPRYKIIEKKQPVAFWCNPISGHNTLYWYLQNLGQGPELLIRYENEEAVDDSQLPKDRFSAERLKGVDSTLKIQPAELGDSAVYLCASIGEGLVGEQYFGPGTRLTVT.